The 8 T cell receptor beta chains below all came from one sample that was sequenced in a study of regulatory and conventional T cells in RAG deficiency. The sorted conventional CD4+ T cells were CD25-low and CD127-high, with genomic DNA sequenced. Sequencing used immunoSEQ multiplex PCR; TCRdb keeps in-frame clones, though not all of them. The sample yields 45,000 or so clones, 70% to 90% seen once. These data also featured in a second study, about regulatory T cells. That report adds: Amplification used 52 TRBV primers and 13 TRBJ primers.

Sample: CD4+ effector T cells sorted from blood. The receptors here all came from a human donor in good health.

CDR3 DNA: TGTGCCAGCAGTTCCCCGGGGTCCGATTCACCCCTCCACTTT. It yields the protein CASSSPGSDSPLHF. J is TRBJ1-6 and V is TRBV6-1; D not resolved. CDR1 MNHNS and CDR2 SASEGT come from the germline V gene. This CDR3 has 14 amino acids. Trimming stripped 5 bases from V and 8 bases from J, with 13 bases between.

This clone was counted a single time. The V and J genes are TRBV5-4 and TRBJ1-3; D may be TRBD1 (5 bases). The V gene's germline CDR1 is SGHNT and CDR2 YYREEE (reference sequence). The CDR3 sequence is 13 residues long. Trimming shortened V by 3 bases and J by 1 base, and 5 bases separated the two germline ends. CDR3 nucleotide sequence: TGTGCCAGCAGCTCAGGGTCTGGAAACACCATATATTTT. Protein product: CASSSGSGNTIYF. Full variable domain (rest looked up from reference TRBV5-4 and TRBJ1-3): ETGVTQSPTHLIKTRGQQVTLRCSSQSGHNTVSWYQQALGQGPQFIFQYYREEENGRGNFPPRFSGLQFPNYSSELNVNALELDDSALYLCASSSGSGNTIYFGEGSWLTVV.

The chain recombines TRBV19 with TRBJ1-5, with D possibly matching TRBD1 (5 bases). The V end was cut by 5 bases, the J end by 2 bases, with 13 bases between. CDR3 size: 15 residues. Germline V gene lookup returns CDR1 LNHDA and CDR2 SQIVND (reference sequence). CDR3 coding DNA: TGTGCCAGTAGTTCCCACAGGAGCGGCAATCAGCCCCAGCATTTT. The encoded protein is CASSSHRSGNQPQHF. The full variable domain, in which reference TRBV19 and TRBJ1-5 provide the parts outside the CDR3, is DGGITQSPKYLFRKEGQNVTLSCEQNLNHDAMYWYRQDPGQGLRLIYYSQIVNDFQKGDIAEGYSVSREKKESFPLTVTSAQKNPTAFYLCASSSHRSGNQPQHFGDGTRLSIL.

The J gene is TRBJ2-1, the V gene TRBV13, with 11 bases that match TRBD2. CDR1 is PRHDT, CDR2 FYEKMQ, per germline (reference sequence). CDR3 size: 14 residues. After removal of 7 bases from V and 7 bases from J, the junction contained 6 bases not matched to a gene. The CDR3 here is CASILAGGKNEQFF. CDR3 coding DNA: TGTGCCAGCATCCTAGCGGGAGGAAAGAATGAGCAGTTCTTC. Together with reference TRBV13 and TRBJ2-1, the CDR3 gives the full variable domain: AAGVIQSPRHLIKEKRETATLKCYPIPRHDTVYWYQQGPGQDPQFLISFYEKMQSDKGSIPDRFSAQQFSDYHSELNMSSLELGDSALYFCASILAGGKNEQFFGPGTRLTVL.

As DNA, the CDR3 is TGTGCCAGCAGTATAACAAGAACTAATGAAAAACTGTTTTTT. Translating it yields CASSITRTNEKLFF. This chain joins TRBV6-1 and TRBJ1-4, with D uncertain. The V end lost 5 bases, the J end lost 1 base, and 8 bases lay between the germline ends. In germline, CDR1 is MNHNS, CDR2 SASEGT. This CDR3 has 14 residues.

This chain links TRBV5-1 with TRBJ1-1; 7 bases fit TRBD1. Trimming at V came to 5 bases and at J to 0 bases, leaving 4 bases not matched to a gene. The CDR3 covers 14 residues. CDR1 is SGHRS, CDR2 YFSETQ, per germline. The CDR3 spells CASSSGQMNTEAFF. The CDR3 region has the DNA TGCGCCAGCAGTTCGGGACAGATGAACACTGAAGCTTTCTTT. Together with reference TRBV5-1 and TRBJ1-1, the CDR3 gives the full variable domain: KAGVTQTPRYLIKTRGQQVTLSCSPISGHRSVSWYQQTPGQGLQFLFEYFSETQRNKGNFPGRFSGRQFSNSRSEMNVSTLELGDSALYLCASSSGQMNTEAFFGQGTRLTVV.

V usage is TRBV5-4 and J usage is TRBJ2-3; no definite D call. V lost 0 bases, J lost 4 bases, and 3 bases lay in between. In germline, CDR1 is SGHNT, CDR2 YYREEE (reference sequence). There are 12 residues in the CDR3. The CDR3 nucleotides read TGTGCCAGCAGCTTGGAGTCAGATACGCAGTATTTT. Amino acid sequence: CASSLESDTQYF.

V usage is TRBV5-1 and J usage is TRBJ2-2, with 8 positions matching TRBD2. The trim removed 0 bases at V and 1 base at J, leaving 2 bases unmatched. The germline gives CDR1 SGHRS, CDR2 YFSETQ. CDR3 length: 16 amino acids. For the CDR3, the DNA is TGCGCCAGCAGCTTGGGGCTAGCGGGGAACACCGGGGAGCTGTTTTTT. The encoded protein is CASSLGLAGNTGELFF.